This entry is about one T cell receptor (beta chain). Other DNA sequences of this sample code for an identical CDR3. Original handling: Nucleated cell number was recorded as an estimate derived from reference gene primer amplification. Sequenced by immunoSEQ multiplex PCR; TCRdb stores in-frame clones only, minus some. V, J and clone size are taken as reported in that table, and D and trimming were inferred from the DNA itself. The repertoire holds roughly 190,000 clones, with around nine tenths as singletons. With 1 base removed from V and 5 bases from J, the gap between germline ends came to 3 bases. Germline loops: CDR1 LGHDT, CDR2 YNNKEL (reference sequence). This CDR3 contains 12 residues. The data stem from a study of blood T cell repertoires in COVID-19. Study-level background: Samples of COVID-19 (acute and convalescent) were obtained from the United States, Italy and Spain. Sources were T cells, B-cell-depleted T cells, or PBMCs; the material itself was cDNA or gDNA.

The chain links TRBV3-1 (or the pseudogene TRBV3-2) to TRBJ2-4; D ambiguous. What was sequenced was peripheral blood. This TCR derives from a man aged 70-80 years with acute or convalescent COVID-19. The CDR3 DNA is TGTGCCAGCAGCCAAGCGGAAAACATTCAGTACTTC. Translating it yields CASSQAENIQYF.